Shown below are 19 T cell receptor beta chains from a single sample sequenced in a study of control samples from healthy donors and cancer patients. Generated by immunoSEQ multiplex PCR, the TCRdb table keeps only in-frame clones and is missing some. The sample carries 100,000 to 150,000 clones, about 90% recorded once. The source material was blood. The receptor source for this set is a man between 18 and 35 years old in good health.

V is TRBV5-5 and J is TRBJ1-5; 7 bases line up with TRBD1. J gave up 5 bases and V 0 bases, and 2 bases lay outside the gene matches. The CDR3 totals 14 residues. Germline V CDR1 and CDR2: SGHKS, YYEKEE (reference sequence). The CDR3 coding sequence is TGTGCCAGCAGCTTGGCACAGGGGTATCAGCCCCAGCATTTT. It yields the protein CASSLAQGYQPQHF.

This clone was picked up one time. The rearrangement links TRBV6-5 to TRBJ2-2; 7 nucleotides line up with TRBD1. The trim removed 6 bases at V and 5 bases at J, leaving 6 bases unmatched. Looked up from germline, CDR1 is MNHEY and CDR2 is SVGAGI. This CDR3 contains 14 residues. The CDR3, as DNA: TGTGCCAGCAGACAGGACAGGAGGACCGGGGAGCTGTTTTTT. It specifies CASRQDRRTGELFF.

The genes are TRBV14 and TRBJ2-1, with 7 nucleotides matching TRBD2. The V gene's germline CDR1 is SGHDN and CDR2 FVKESK. With V trimmed by 3 bases and J by 9 bases, 14 bases remained unmatched. The CDR3 is 16 residues long. CDR3 amino acids: CASSQTSNSPRGEQFF. CDR3 coding DNA: TGTGCCAGCAGCCAGACTAGCAATTCCCCGAGGGGTGAGCAGTTCTTC. Full variable domain (outside the CDR3, taken from reference TRBV14 and TRBJ2-1): EAGVTQFPSHSVIEKGQTVTLRCDPISGHDNLYWYRRVMGKEIKFLLHFVKESKQDESGMPNNRFLAERTGGTYSTLKVQPAELEDSGVYFCASSQTSNSPRGEQFFGPGTRLTVL.

V gene TRBV19 combines with J gene TRBJ2-1; 11 nucleotides align to TRBD2. V lost 6 bases, J lost 5 bases, and 6 bases stayed unmatched. The CDR3 sequence is 15 residues long. Germline V CDR1 and CDR2: LNHDA, SQIVND (reference sequence). Here the CDR3 DNA reads TGTGCCAGTAGCCCGACTAGCGGGACTAACAATGAGCAGTTCTTC. This translates into CASSPTSGTNNEQFF. Full variable domain (missing parts from reference TRBV19 and TRBJ2-1): DGGITQSPKYLFRKEGQNVTLSCEQNLNHDAMYWYRQDPGQGLRLIYYSQIVNDFQKGDIAEGYSVSREKKESFPLTVTSAQKNPTAFYLCASSPTSGTNNEQFFGPGTRLTVL.

The CDR3 loop is CASSRLAGLDEQYF. The CDR3 DNA reads as TGTGCCAGCAGCCGACTAGCGGGACTCGACGAGCAGTACTTC. This sequence joins TRBV25-1 and TRBJ2-7; 11 nucleotides match TRBD2. From germline, CDR1 is MGHDK and CDR2 SYGVNS. The CDR3 has 14 residues. V lost 6 bases, J lost 5 bases, and 6 bases stayed unmatched.

The V gene is TRBV7-9, the J gene TRBJ2-1, with TRBD2 matching 7 bases. Germline V gives CDR1 SEHNR, CDR2 FQNEAQ (reference sequence). The CDR3 is 15 amino acids. J lost 2 bases, V lost 7 bases, and 8 bases had no gene match. CDR3 protein: CASTFTSATYNEQFF. The CDR3 DNA reads TGTGCCAGCACCTTTACTAGCGCTACCTACAATGAGCAGTTCTTC.

Notes on this clone: This CDR3 is also generated by other DNA sequences in the sample. This sequence joins TRBV5-1 and TRBJ2-6; the match to TRBD1 covers 8 bases. V shed 1 base, J shed 3 bases, and the junction held 9 bases outside the gene matches. Germline V gene data show CDR1 as SGHRS and CDR2 as YFSETQ. This CDR3 has 18 amino acids. CDR3 in amino acids: CASSLTPGGAGGANVLTF. The CDR3 DNA is TGCGCCAGCAGCTTGACTCCAGGGGGCGCGGGTGGGGCCAACGTCCTGACTTTC.

This chain joins TRBV19 and TRBJ1-4; no reliable D call. The CDR3 extends over 14 amino acids. Germline V CDR1 and CDR2: LNHDA, SQIVND (reference sequence). Trimming stripped 3 bases from V and 4 bases from J, with 9 bases between. The CDR3 loop reads CASSMKTVNEKLFF. CDR3 bases: TGTGCCAGTAGTATGAAGACGGTTAATGAAAAACTGTTTTTT.

This clone occurred a few times. V is TRBV14 and J is TRBJ2-7, with 7 bases identical to TRBD1. CDR1 and CDR2 (germline): SGHDN, FVKESK. This CDR3 region has 13 residues. Losses at the gene ends were 4 bases for V and 3 bases for J; bases not matched to a gene: 3. In DNA, the CDR3 is TGTGCCAGCAGCCGGGGACAGCTCTACGAGCAGTACTTC. This translates into CASSRGQLYEQYF.

The gene calls are TRBV3-1 (or the pseudogene TRBV3-2) and TRBJ1-2, with 7 nucleotides matching TRBD1. This CDR3 contains 14 residues. CDR1 and CDR2 from the germline V gene are LGHDT and YNNKEL (reference sequence). Unmatched junction bases numbered 10, after V lost 4 bases and J lost 8 bases. DNA for the CDR3: TGTGCCAGCAGCCCATTGACCGCGGACAGGGGCTACACCTTC. Encoded protein: CASSPLTADRGYTF.

The V gene is TRBV3-1 (or the pseudogene TRBV3-2), the J gene TRBJ2-3; D may be TRBD2 (5 bases). CDR3 length: 16 amino acids. V was pared by 4 bases and J by 3 bases, with 17 bases between. Germline CDR1 reads LGHDT; CDR2 reads YNNKEL (reference sequence). The DNA of the CDR3 is TGTGCCAGCAGCCCCAGAGGGCCGGGGAAGACAGATACGCAGTATTTT. Its translation is CASSPRGPGKTDTQYF.

The chain couples TRBV21-1 to TRBJ2-5; the D call in the table, TRBD1, was not verified against the DNA. TRBV21-1 is listed as a pseudogene. This CDR3 is 14 amino acids long. CDR3 sequence reads: CATECRGRRETQYF. CDR3 coding DNA: TGTGCCACCGAATGCAGGGGGCGCAGAGAGACCCAGTACTTC.

The chain links TRBV6-4 to TRBJ2-5; 12 positions agree with TRBD2. After removal of 3 bases from V and 5 bases from J, the junction contained 7 bases not matched to a gene. This CDR3 comprises 16 residues. Germline lookup yields CDR1 MRHNA and CDR2 SNTAGT. The CDR3: CASSELAGGGTETQYF. The CDR3 region has the DNA TGTGCCAGCAGTGAACTAGCGGGAGGAGGGACGGAGACCCAGTACTTC.

V is TRBV7-9 and J is TRBJ2-5; TRBD2 aligns across 16 bases. CDR1 is SEHNR and CDR2 is FQNEAQ in the germline V gene (reference sequence). This CDR3 spans 15 amino acids. With V trimmed by 11 bases and J by 5 bases, 8 bases remained unmatched. CDR3 nucleotide sequence: TGTGCCGGCTACCCGGGACTAGCGGGAGGGGAGACCCAGTACTTC. Amino acids: CAGYPGLAGGETQYF.

In its sample, this clone was seen a few times. V and J are TRBV28 and TRBJ2-2, with 12 bases matching TRBD2. Losses at the gene ends were 6 bases for V and 4 bases for J; bases not matched to a gene: 6. Per the germline V gene, CDR1 is MDHEN and CDR2 is SYDVKM. The CDR3 contains 16 residues. The CDR3 DNA follows: TGTGCCAGCAGGCTAGCGGGAGGGTGGGGCACCGGGGAGCTGTTTTTT. The encoded protein is CASRLAGGWGTGELFF.

The DNA for the CDR3 is TGTGCCTGGAGTGTATCGGAGTATGAGCAGTTCTTC. It specifies CAWSVSEYEQFF. The V and J genes are TRBV30 and TRBJ2-1; D call uncertain. The CDR3 runs to 12 residues. Germline V gives CDR1 GTSNPN, CDR2 SVGIG (reference sequence). Trimming removed 0 bases at V and 8 bases at J, with 8 bases between.

The genes are TRBV4-3 and TRBJ2-2; TRBD2 agrees at 10 bases. Germline V gene sequence: CDR1 LGHNA, CDR2 YSLEER. The CDR3 totals 17 residues. Trimming cost V 1 base and J 0 bases; bases outside gene matches: 2. The CDR3 sequence: CASSQVLAGTNTGELFF. The CDR3 DNA is TGCGCCAGCAGCCAAGTACTAGCGGGGACGAACACCGGGGAGCTGTTTTTT.

The chain links TRBV2 to TRBJ1-5, with D perhaps matching TRBD1 (6 bases). This CDR3 comprises 13 residues. V was shortened by 3 bases and J by 5 bases, with 8 bases between the two germline ends. Germline-derived CDR1 and CDR2 are SNHLY and FYNNEI. The CDR3 bases are TGTGCCAGCAGTGAGGGGGCCTATCAGCCCCAGCATTTT. It translates to CASSEGAYQPQHF.

The chain uses TRBV19 and TRBJ1-1; D unresolved. This CDR3 comprises 15 residues. V lost 4 bases and J 0 bases, leaving 12 bases between the germline ends. Looked up from germline, CDR1 is LNHDA and CDR2 is SQIVND (reference sequence). The CDR3 sequence: CASSKAPTMNTEAFF. The CDR3, as DNA: TGTGCCAGTAGTAAGGCCCCTACAATGAACACTGAAGCTTTCTTT.